This T cell receptor beta chain originates from a study of CD8+CD57+ T cells in acquired aplastic anemia. Study overall: Approximately 11 million reads were obtained on average for healthy donor CD4+ cells.

Findings of the study overall: Both patients and controls carried the same twenty-nine CD8+ CDR3 sequences.

The germline CDR1 and CDR2 sequences are SGHVS and FQNEAQ. CDR3 size: 15 residues. Details on this clonotype: The target antigen is unknown.

Genomic DNA, the template, was used for profiling of the TCR beta VDJ and CDR3. TCRdb called the reads again in MiXCR, with one record for every CDR3 protein. Here the sample spans approximately 170,000 distinct CDR3 sequences, around 59% being singletons. This receptor was obtained from a human donor in good health, serving as a control. The sequencing input was sorted CD4+, CD8+, or CD8+CD57+ T cells (not recorded which) from PBMCs. The chain is built from TRBV7-8 and TRBJ2-7, with TRBD1 as a possible D gene (5 bases). The DNA for the CDR3 is TGTGCCAGCAGCTTAGGGACCCTTCGGCAGGGTGAGCAGTGCGTC. This encodes CASSLGTLRQGEQCV.